Listed here are 11 T cell receptor beta chains from one sample, sequenced in a study of blood T cells in healthy people across ages. A second PCR, run for about 6 to 11 cycles, used a sample-barcoded 5' primer plus a J-beta primer mix. TCRdb ran MiXCR on the 5' RACE reads and lists one entry per CDR3 protein. The data hold about 650,000 distinct CDR3 sequences, with 52% observed a single time. Sequenced sample: blood. The receptors were sampled from a woman of 80 years or more in good health.

The chain carries TRBV7-2 and TRBJ1-2, with 9 positions matching TRBD1. Germline V gene data show CDR1 as SGHTA and CDR2 as FQGNSA. The V and J ends lost 2 bases and 6 bases, in that order; junction bases with no gene match: 7. This CDR3 contains 15 residues. CDR3 in amino acids: CASSLTPGQGHGYTF. Here the CDR3 DNA reads TGTGCCAGCAGCTTAACTCCAGGACAGGGGCATGGCTACACCTTC. Full variable domain (rest looked up from reference TRBV7-2 and TRBJ1-2): GAGVSQSPSNKVTEKGKDVELRCDPISGHTALYWYRQSLGQGLEFLIYFQGNSAPDKSGLPSDRFSAERTGGSVSTLTIQRTQQEDSAVYLCASSLTPGQGHGYTFGSGTRLTVV.

CDR3 sequence: CSVSRTLEETQYF. CDR3 bases: TGCAGCGTTTCGCGGACACTGGAAGAGACCCAGTACTTC. The chain links TRBV29-1 to TRBJ2-5; D may be TRBD1 (5 bases). The CDR3 contains 13 residues. Looked up from germline, CDR1 is SQVTM and CDR2 is ANQGSEA. Trimming removed 5 bases at V and 3 bases at J, with 13 bases between.

There are a few counts of this clonotype. The J gene is TRBJ1-2, the V gene TRBV12-3 or TRBV12-4; tentative D call: TRBD1 (6 bases). Trimming removed 7 bases at V and 7 bases at J, with 16 bases between. This CDR3 has 13 amino acids. CDR3 residues: CASTHGGAGGYTF. The CDR3 coding sequence is TGTGCCAGCACCCATGGGGGGGCCGGTGGCTACACCTTC.

In DNA, the CDR3 is TGCGCCAGCAGCTTCGTTGCCGGCACAGATACGCAGTATTTT. As protein: CASSFVAGTDTQYF. This chain joins TRBV5-1 and TRBJ2-3; D call uncertain. This CDR3 has 14 residues. Looked up from germline, CDR1 is SGHRS and CDR2 is YFSETQ. The ends were cut back, 2 bases at V and 1 base at J, with 8 bases in the middle.

This clonotype was counted at least ten times. J is TRBJ1-5 and V is TRBV12-3 or TRBV12-4; D unclear. The V end was cut by 2 bases, the J end by 1 base, with 6 bases between. CDR3 length: 14 residues. The CDR3 region is CASSLLSSNQPQHF. CDR3 DNA sequence: TGTGCCAGCAGTTTACTATCAAGCAATCAGCCCCAGCATTTT.

This clonotype was seen only a few times. The CDR3: CASSLEVNQPQHF. The CDR3 DNA reads TGTGCCAGCAGCTTAGAGGTTAATCAGCCCCAGCATTTT. This sequence joins TRBV11-2 and TRBJ1-5; D gene uncertain. CDR1 is SGHAT and CDR2 is FQNNGV in the germline V gene. V was pared by 0 bases and J by 4 bases, with 4 bases between. This CDR3 has 13 amino acids.

Remarks on this clonotype: This could be a read error, since a much larger clone is one nucleotide away. V and J are TRBV5-1 and TRBJ2-5, with D tentatively TRBD2 (7 bases). Germline V gene sequence: CDR1 SGHRS, CDR2 YFSETQ. The length of the CDR3 is 13 residues. V lost 8 bases and J lost 2, with 13 bases in between. The CDR3 is CASGGAEQETQYF. The CDR3 DNA is TGCGCCAGTGGGGGGGCAGAGCAAGAGACCCAGTACTTC.

This clonotype was seen ten or more times. This chain connects TRBV11-2 to TRBJ2-1; 12 bases are shared with TRBD1. V shed 5 bases and J 6 bases; nucleotides not matched to a gene: 5. CDR1 and CDR2 from the germline V gene are SGHAT and FQNNGV. The CDR3 totals 15 residues. CDR3 residues: CASSPGQGAVNEQFF. Here the CDR3 DNA reads TGTGCCAGCAGCCCGGGACAGGGGGCTGTCAATGAGCAGTTCTTC.

The CDR3 coding sequence is TGTGCCAGCAGTTTCTCGCCGGCGAGCAATCAGCCCCAGCATTTT. It specifies CASSFSPASNQPQHF. The rearrangement uses TRBV6-2 or TRBV6-3 and TRBJ1-5; D call uncertain. V was cut by 4 bases and J by 1 base, with 11 bases left in between. The germline V gene has CDR1 MNHEY and CDR2 SVGEGT. The CDR3 has 15 amino acids.

V and J are TRBV29-1 and TRBJ2-7; D is possibly TRBD2 (5 bases). The germline V and J ends were trimmed by 4 bases and 3 bases, with 19 bases remaining between them. The CDR3 is 15 amino acids. Germline V gives CDR1 SQVTM, CDR2 ANQGSEA. The CDR3 here is CSVVSRGSQNYEQYF. Here the CDR3 DNA reads TGCAGCGTTGTTTCTCGGGGTTCGCAAAACTACGAGCAGTACTTC.

CDR3 bases: TGCAGTGCTGGACAGGGTGGCGAGCAGTACTTC. Protein sequence: CSAGQGGEQYF. The chain employs TRBV20-1 and TRBJ2-7; 8 nucleotides agree with TRBD1. The V gene's germline CDR1 is DFQATT and CDR2 SNEGSKA (reference sequence). This CDR3 has 11 residues. V lost 5 bases, J lost 6 bases, and 3 bases stayed unmatched.